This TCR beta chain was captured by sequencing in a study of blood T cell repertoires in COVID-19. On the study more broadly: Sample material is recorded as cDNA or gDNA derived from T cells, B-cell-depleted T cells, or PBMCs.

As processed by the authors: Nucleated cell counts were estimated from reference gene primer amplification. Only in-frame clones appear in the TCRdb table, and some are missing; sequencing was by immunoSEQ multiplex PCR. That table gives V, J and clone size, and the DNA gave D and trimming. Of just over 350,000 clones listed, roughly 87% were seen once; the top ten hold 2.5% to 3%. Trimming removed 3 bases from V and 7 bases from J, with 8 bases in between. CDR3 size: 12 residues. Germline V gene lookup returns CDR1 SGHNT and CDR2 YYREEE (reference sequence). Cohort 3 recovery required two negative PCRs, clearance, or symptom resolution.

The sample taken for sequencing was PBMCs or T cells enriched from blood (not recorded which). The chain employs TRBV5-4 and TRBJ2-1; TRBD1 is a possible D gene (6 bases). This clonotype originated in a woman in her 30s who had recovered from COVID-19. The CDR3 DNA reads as TGTGCCAGCAGCTGGACAGTTAATGAGCAGTTCTTC. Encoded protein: CASSWTVNEQFF.